Reported below is one T cell receptor beta chain. The data belong to a study of blood T cell repertoires in COVID-19. Trimming at V came to 7 bases and at J to 6 bases, leaving 3 bases not matched to a gene. CDR3 length equals 11 residues. In germline, CDR1 is SGHRS, CDR2 YFSETQ. Original processing methods: Reference gene primer amplification gave estimated nucleated cell counts. Sequenced by immunoSEQ multiplex PCR; TCRdb stores in-frame clones only, minus some. The DNA was the basis for D and trimming; V, J and clone size are from that table. The sample records 200,000 to 300,000 clones, about 82% being singletons.

Sample: peripheral blood. The TCR comes from a woman aged 60 to 75 with active or convalescent COVID-19. J is TRBJ2-7 and V is TRBV5-1; 8 bases map to TRBD1. The CDR3 DNA follows: TGCGCCAGCGGACAGGGTCTCGAGCAGTACTTC. As protein: CASGQGLEQYF.